This T cell receptor beta chain was sequenced during a study of blood T cell repertoires in COVID-19. The CDR3 extends over 14 amino acids. Looked up from germline, CDR1 is GTSNPN and CDR2 is SVGIG (reference sequence). J lost 3 bases, V lost 4 bases, and 6 bases had no gene match. Clones were read by immunoSEQ multiplex PCR, and TCRdb kept only the in-frame ones, dropping some. Of 100,000 to 120,000 clones detected, 85% to 90% appear once; the ten largest clones hold about 4.5%. V is TRBV30 and J is TRBJ1-3, with TRBD1 matching over 7 bases. This TCR was sampled from a woman between 45 and 65 years old with acute or convalescent COVID-19. Sequencing was performed on peripheral blood. CDR3: CAWKTGALGNTIYF. CDR3 DNA: TGTGCCTGGAAAACAGGGGCACTTGGAAACACCATATATTTT. The full variable domain, in which reference TRBV30 and TRBJ1-3 provide the parts outside the CDR3, is SQTIHQWPATLVQPVGSPLSLECTVEGTSNPNLYWYRQAAGRGLQLLFYSVGIGQISSEVPQNLSASRPQDRQFILSSKKLLLSDSGFYLCAWKTGALGNTIYFGEGSWLTVV.